This T cell receptor beta chain is drawn from a study of OX40 agonist ivuxolimab in advanced cancers. Study as a whole: Patients enrolled in dose escalation were diagnosed with hepatocellular carcinoma, melanoma, renal cell or head and neck cancer.

Sequencing was performed with immunoSEQ multiplex PCR; in TCRdb, only in-frame clones are kept and a portion is missing. Among tens of thousands of clones, roughly 88% were seen once, and the ten largest hold more than 2.5%. The trim removed 6 bases at V and 2 bases at J, leaving 7 bases unmatched. The CDR3 totals 16 residues. Germline lookup yields CDR1 LNHDA and CDR2 SQIVND (reference sequence). V and J are TRBV19 and TRBJ2-2, with 9 nucleotides matching TRBD1. This clonotype originated in an adult with an advanced solid tumor such as melanoma, head and neck, liver or kidney cancer. This sample comprised CD4+ or CD8+ T cells sorted from blood, obtained in a trial of the OX40 agonist ivuxolimab. CDR3 in amino acids: CASRPKGQGNTGELFF. In DNA, the CDR3 is TGTGCCAGTAGACCAAAGGGACAGGGTAACACCGGGGAGCTGTTTTTT.